This note documents a single TCR beta chain sequence. Antigen specificity is unknown. The data originate from a study of T-cell reconstitution after alpha-beta-depleted transplantation in children. General observations from the study: One year after transplant, T-cell counts and diversity came mostly from newly produced T cells. Surviving recipient T cells and intrathymic progenitors accounted for some patients' high TCRbeta diversity at day 60. It was reported that alpha-beta T cells came from several hundred expanded graft clones (about two months after transplant).

V was cut by 3 bases and J by 4 bases, with 4 bases left in between. The CDR3 runs to 12 residues. Germline V gene data show CDR1 as SGHRS and CDR2 as YFSETQ. For TCRbeta, the library was prepared with unique molecular identifiers. TCRdb itself ran the PCR reads through MiXCR, one entry per CDR3 protein. The sample includes 250,000 to 400,000 distinct CDR3 sequences, over 20% seen only once; the top ten take around 9.9%. This receptor was taken from a male patient aged 10 to 17 who had a stem cell transplant for acute lymphoblastic leukemia, so the T cells may come from the graft donor. The chain carries TRBV5-1 and TRBJ2-2; D unclear. Sequencing was performed on PBMCs, mostly from graft donor cells, taken 180 days after TCRalphabeta/CD19-depleted stem cell transplant. This CDR3 reads CASSYTTGELFF. The CDR3 DNA reads as TGCGCCAGCAGCTACACCACCGGGGAGCTGTTTTTT.